The sequence of this T cell receptor (beta chain) was determined in a study of response to subunit inactivated influenza vaccine. Study observations and caveats: After each seasonal influenza vaccination, few new T cells are recruited, the authors suggested.

This clonotype was counted a few times. Its matching antigen is unknown. TCRdb reprocessed the RT-PCR reads with MiXCR, giving one entry per CDR3 protein. This table has 710,000 or so distinct CDR3 sequences, around a sixth appearing once. The CDR3 spans 14 residues. Trimming removed 5 bases from V and 6 bases from J, with 17 bases in between. Germline CDR1 MNHEY, CDR2 SMNVEV (reference sequence). The V call is TRBV27, the J call TRBJ2-7, with D tentatively TRBD2 (7 bases). The sequencing used PBMCs from blood, collected approximately 13 days after vaccination. The sequence was obtained from a man between 50 and 59 years old who received an inactivated influenza vaccine. CDR3 sequence: CASSPLVGGAEQYF. For the CDR3, the DNA is TGTGCCAGCAGTCCCCTTGTTGGGGGGGCCGAGCAGTACTTC.